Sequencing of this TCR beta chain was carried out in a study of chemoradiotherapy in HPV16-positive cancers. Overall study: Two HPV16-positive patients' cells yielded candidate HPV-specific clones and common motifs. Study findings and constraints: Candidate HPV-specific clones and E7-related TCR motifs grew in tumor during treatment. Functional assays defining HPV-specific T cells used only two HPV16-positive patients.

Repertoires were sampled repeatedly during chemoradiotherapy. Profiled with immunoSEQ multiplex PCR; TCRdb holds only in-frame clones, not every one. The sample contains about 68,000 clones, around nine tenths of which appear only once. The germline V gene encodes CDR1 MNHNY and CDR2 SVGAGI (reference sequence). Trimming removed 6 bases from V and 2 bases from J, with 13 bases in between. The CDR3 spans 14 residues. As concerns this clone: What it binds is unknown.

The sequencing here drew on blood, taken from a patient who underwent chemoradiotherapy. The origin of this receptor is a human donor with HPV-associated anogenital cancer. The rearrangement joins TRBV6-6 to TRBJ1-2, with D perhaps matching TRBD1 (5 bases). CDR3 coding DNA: TGTGCCAGCAGCCCCCAGGGTGTGAACTATGGCTACACCTTC. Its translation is CASSPQGVNYGYTF.